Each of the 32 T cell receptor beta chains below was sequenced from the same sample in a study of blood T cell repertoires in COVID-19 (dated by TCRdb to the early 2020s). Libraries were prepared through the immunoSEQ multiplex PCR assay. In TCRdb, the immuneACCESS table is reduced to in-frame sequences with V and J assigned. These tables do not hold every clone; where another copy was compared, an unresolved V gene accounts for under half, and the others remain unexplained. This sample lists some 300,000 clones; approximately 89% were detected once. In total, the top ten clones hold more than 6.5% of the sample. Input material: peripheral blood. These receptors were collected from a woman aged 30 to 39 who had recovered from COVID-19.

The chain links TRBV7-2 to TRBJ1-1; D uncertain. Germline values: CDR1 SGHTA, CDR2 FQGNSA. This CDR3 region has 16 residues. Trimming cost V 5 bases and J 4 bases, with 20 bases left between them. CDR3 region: CASSPDSGPWGTEAFF. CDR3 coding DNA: TGTGCCAGCAGCCCAGATAGCGGCCCTTGGGGCACTGAAGCTTTCTTT.

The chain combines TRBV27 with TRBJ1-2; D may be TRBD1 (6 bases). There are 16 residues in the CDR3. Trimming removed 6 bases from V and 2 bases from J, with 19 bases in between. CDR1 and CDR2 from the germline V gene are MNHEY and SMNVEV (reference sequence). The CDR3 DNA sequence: TGTGCCAGCAGGACCACGATCGGACAGTACAACTATGGCTACACCTTC. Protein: CASRTTIGQYNYGYTF.

As DNA, the CDR3 is TGTGCCACCAGTAGGACAGCAACCCAAGAGACCCAGTACTTC. Translated: CATSRTATQETQYF. V usage is TRBV15 and J usage is TRBJ2-5, with a tentative D call TRBD1 (6 bases). Trimming shortened V by 6 bases and J by 1 base, and 12 bases separated the two germline ends. Germline CDR1 is LNHNV and CDR2 is YYDKDF (reference sequence). This CDR3 is 14 amino acids long.

The DNA of the CDR3 is TGTGCCAGCAGCTTGGTTCCCTTTAATGAGCAGTTCTTC. Its translation: CASSLVPFNEQFF. The rearrangement uses TRBV5-6 and TRBJ2-1; D ambiguous. V was pared by 0 bases and J by 7 bases, with 8 bases between. Germline loops: CDR1 SGHDT, CDR2 YYEEEE. The CDR3 totals 13 residues.

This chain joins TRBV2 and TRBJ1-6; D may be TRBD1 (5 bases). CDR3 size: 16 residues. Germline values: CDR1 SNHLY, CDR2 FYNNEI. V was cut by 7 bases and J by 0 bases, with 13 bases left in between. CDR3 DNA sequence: TGTGCCAGCAACCTAGGGGCCGCCTCCTATAATTCACCCCTCCACTTT. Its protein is CASNLGAASYNSPLHF.

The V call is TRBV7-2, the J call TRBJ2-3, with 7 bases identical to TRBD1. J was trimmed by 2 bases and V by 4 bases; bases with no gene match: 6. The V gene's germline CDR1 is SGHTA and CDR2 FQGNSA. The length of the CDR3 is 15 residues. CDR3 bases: TGTGCCAGCAGCTCCACAGGGGTCTTCACAGATACGCAGTATTTT. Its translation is CASSSTGVFTDTQYF. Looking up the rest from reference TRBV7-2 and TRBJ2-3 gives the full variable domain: GAGVSQSPSNKVTEKGKDVELRCDPISGHTALYWYRQSLGQGLEFLIYFQGNSAPDKSGLPSDRFSAERTGGSVSTLTIQRTQQEDSAVYLCASSSTGVFTDTQYFGPGTRLTVL.

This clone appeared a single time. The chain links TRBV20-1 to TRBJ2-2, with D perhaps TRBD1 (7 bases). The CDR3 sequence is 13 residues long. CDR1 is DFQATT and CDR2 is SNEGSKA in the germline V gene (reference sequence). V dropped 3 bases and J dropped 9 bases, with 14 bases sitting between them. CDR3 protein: CSASDQGGRELFF. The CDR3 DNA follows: TGCAGTGCTAGTGATCAGGGGGGTAGGGAGCTGTTTTTT.

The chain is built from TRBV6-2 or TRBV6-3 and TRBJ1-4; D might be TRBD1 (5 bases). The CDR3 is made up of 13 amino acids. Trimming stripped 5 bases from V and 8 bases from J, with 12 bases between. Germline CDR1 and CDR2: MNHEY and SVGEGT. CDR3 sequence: CASSEDIGEKLFF. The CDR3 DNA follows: TGTGCCAGCAGTGAGGACATTGGCGAAAAACTGTTTTTT.

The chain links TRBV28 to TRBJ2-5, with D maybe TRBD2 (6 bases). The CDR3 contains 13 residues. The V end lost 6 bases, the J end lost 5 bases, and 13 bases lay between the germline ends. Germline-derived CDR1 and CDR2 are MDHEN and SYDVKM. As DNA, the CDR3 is TGTGCCAGCAGGGCCTTTGGAGGGGAGACCCAGTACTTC. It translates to CASRAFGGETQYF.

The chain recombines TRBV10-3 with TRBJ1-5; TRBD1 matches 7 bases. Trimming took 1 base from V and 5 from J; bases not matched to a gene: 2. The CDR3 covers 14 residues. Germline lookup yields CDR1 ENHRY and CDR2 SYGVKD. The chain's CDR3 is CAISELQGHQPQHF. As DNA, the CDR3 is TGTGCCATCAGTGAGTTACAGGGGCATCAGCCCCAGCATTTT.

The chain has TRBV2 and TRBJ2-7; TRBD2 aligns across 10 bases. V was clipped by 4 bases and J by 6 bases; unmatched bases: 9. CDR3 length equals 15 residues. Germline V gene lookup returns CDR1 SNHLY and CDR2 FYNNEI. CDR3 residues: CASSVRSGGAREQYF. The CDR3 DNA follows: TGTGCCAGCAGTGTTCGCAGCGGGGGGGCGCGCGAGCAGTACTTC.

CDR3 residues: CASSEGQTNEKLFF. In nucleotides, the CDR3 is TGTGCCAGCAGTGAAGGGCAGACTAATGAAAAACTGTTTTTT. This chain uses TRBV2 with TRBJ1-4, with D hard to call. CDR3 length: 14 amino acids. With 1 base removed from V and 2 bases from J, the gap between germline ends came to 5 bases. Germline V CDR1 and CDR2: SNHLY, FYNNEI. The full variable domain, in which reference TRBV2 and TRBJ1-4 provide the parts outside the CDR3, is EPEVTQTPSHQVTQMGQEVILRCVPISNHLYFYWYRQILGQKVEFLVSFYNNEISEKSEIFDDQFSVERPDGSNFTLKIRSTKLEDSAMYFCASSEGQTNEKLFFGSGTQLSVL.

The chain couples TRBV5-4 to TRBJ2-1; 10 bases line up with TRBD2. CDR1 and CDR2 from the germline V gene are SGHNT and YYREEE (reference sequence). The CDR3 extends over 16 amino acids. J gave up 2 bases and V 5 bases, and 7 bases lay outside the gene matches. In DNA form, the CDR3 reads TGTGCCAGCAGACTAGCGGGGTCCCAGGCCTACAATGAGCAGTTCTTC. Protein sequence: CASRLAGSQAYNEQFF.

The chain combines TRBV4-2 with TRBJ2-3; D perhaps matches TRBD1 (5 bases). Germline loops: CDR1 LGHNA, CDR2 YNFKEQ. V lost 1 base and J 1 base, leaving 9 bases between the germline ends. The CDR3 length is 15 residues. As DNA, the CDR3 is TGTGCCAGCAGCCAAGGGACAACTGGCACAGATACGCAGTATTTT. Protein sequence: CASSQGTTGTDTQYF.

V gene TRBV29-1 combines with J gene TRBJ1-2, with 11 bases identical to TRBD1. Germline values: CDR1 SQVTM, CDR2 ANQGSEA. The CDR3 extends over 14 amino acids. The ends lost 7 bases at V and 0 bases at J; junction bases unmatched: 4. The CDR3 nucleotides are TGCAGCGCCGGGGGACAGGGGGCTAACTATGGCTACACCTTC. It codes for CSAGGQGANYGYTF.

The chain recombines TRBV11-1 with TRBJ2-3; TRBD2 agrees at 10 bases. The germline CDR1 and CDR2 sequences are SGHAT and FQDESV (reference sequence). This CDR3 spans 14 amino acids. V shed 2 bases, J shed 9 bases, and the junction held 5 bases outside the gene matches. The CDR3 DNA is TGTGCCAGCAGCTTACAACTAGCGGGAAGGACGCAGTATTTT. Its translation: CASSLQLAGRTQYF.

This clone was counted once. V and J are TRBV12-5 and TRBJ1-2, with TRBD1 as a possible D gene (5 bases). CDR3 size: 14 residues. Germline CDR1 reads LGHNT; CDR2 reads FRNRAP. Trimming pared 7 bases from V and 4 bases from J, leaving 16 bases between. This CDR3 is CASAYGGGGYGYTF. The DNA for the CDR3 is TGTGCTAGTGCCTACGGGGGGGGAGGCTATGGCTACACCTTC.

The CDR3 reads CAISESIRTRTYEQYF. CDR3 nucleotide sequence: TGTGCCATCAGTGAGTCGATCAGGACTAGGACCTACGAGCAGTACTTC. The rearrangement uses TRBV10-3 and TRBJ2-7, with TRBD2 matching over 7 bases. V dropped 0 bases and J dropped 2; count of bases not matched to a gene: 7. CDR1 is ENHRY and CDR2 is SYGVKD in the germline V gene. This CDR3 has 16 amino acids.

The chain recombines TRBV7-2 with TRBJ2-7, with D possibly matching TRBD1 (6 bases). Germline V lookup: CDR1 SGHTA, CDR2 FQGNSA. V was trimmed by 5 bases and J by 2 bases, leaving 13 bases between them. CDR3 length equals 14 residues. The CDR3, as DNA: TGTGCCAGCAGCACAGGGACCGACGCCTACGAGCAGTACTTC. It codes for CASSTGTDAYEQYF.

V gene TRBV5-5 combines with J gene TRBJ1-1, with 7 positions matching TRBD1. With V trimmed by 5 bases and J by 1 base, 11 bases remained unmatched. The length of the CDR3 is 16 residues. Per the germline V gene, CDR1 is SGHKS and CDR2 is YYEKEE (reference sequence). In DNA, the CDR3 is TGTGCCAGCAGATATCCAACAGGGGCTACGAACACTGAAGCTTTCTTT. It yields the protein CASRYPTGATNTEAFF.

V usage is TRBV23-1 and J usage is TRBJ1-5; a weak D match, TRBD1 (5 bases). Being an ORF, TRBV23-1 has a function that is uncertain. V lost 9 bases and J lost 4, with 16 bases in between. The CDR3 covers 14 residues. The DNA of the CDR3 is TGCGCCAGATGCCGGACATCCTATAATCAGCCCCAGCATTTT. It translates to CARCRTSYNQPQHF.

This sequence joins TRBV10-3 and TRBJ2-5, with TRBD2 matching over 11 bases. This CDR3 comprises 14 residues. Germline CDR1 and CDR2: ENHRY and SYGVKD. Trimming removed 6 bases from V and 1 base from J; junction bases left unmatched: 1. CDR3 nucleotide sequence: TGTGCCATCAGCCTAGCGGGGGGCCAAGAGACCCAGTACTTC. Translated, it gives CAISLAGGQETQYF.

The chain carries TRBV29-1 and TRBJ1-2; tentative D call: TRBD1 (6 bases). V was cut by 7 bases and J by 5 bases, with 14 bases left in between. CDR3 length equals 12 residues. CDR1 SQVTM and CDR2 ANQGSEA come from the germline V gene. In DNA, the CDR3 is TGCAGCGCCTCCGGGACAAGTTATGGCTACACCTTC. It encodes CSASGTSYGYTF.

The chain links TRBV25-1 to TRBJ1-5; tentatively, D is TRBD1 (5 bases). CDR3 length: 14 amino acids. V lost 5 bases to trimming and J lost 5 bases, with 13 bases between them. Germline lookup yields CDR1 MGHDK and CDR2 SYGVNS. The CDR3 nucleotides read TGTGCCAGCAGTCCCTGGGGGGGGGATCAGCCCCAGCATTTT. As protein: CASSPWGGDQPQHF. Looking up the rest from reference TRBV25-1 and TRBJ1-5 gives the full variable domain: EADIYQTPRYLVIGTGKKITLECSQTMGHDKMYWYQQDPGMELHLIHYSYGVNSTEKGDLSSESTVSRIRTEHFPLTLESARPSHTSQYLCASSPWGGDQPQHFGDGTRLSIL.

Here the CDR3 reads CASSQEEAGGDQETQYF. Written as DNA, the CDR3 is TGCGCCAGCAGCCAAGAGGAGGCGGGGGGCGACCAAGAGACCCAGTACTTC. The chain carries TRBV4-1 and TRBJ2-5; TRBD2 matches at 8 bases. The CDR3 has 17 residues. Germline CDR1 is MGHRA and CDR2 is YSYEKL. V lost 0 bases to trimming and J lost 0 bases; unmatched junction nucleotides: 6.

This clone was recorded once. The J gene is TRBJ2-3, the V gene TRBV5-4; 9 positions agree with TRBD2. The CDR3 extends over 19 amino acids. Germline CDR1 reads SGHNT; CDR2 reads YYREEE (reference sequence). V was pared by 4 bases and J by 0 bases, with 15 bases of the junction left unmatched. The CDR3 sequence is CASSRPLGSGGTSTDTQYF. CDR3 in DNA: TGTGCCAGCAGCCGTCCCCTGGGGAGCGGGGGGACGAGCACAGATACGCAGTATTTT.

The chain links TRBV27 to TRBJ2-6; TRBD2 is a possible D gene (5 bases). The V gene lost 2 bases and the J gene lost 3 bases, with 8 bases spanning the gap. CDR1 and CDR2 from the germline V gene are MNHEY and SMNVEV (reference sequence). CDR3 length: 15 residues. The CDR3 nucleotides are TGTGCCAGCAGTTTAGGACTTGTTGGGGCCAACGTCCTGACTTTC. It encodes CASSLGLVGANVLTF. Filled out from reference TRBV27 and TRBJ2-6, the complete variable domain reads EAQVTQNPRYLITVTGKKLTVTCSQNMNHEYMSWYRQDPGLGLRQIYYSMNVEVTDKGDVPEGYKVSRKEKRNFPLILESPSPNQTSLYFCASSLGLVGANVLTFGAGSRLTVL.

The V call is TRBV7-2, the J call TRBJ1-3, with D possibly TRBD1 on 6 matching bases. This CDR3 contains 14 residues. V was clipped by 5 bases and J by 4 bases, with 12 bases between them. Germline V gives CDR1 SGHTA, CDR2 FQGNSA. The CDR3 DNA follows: TGTGCCAGCAGCCCACAGGGCGGAGGAAACACCATATATTTT. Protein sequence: CASSPQGGGNTIYF.

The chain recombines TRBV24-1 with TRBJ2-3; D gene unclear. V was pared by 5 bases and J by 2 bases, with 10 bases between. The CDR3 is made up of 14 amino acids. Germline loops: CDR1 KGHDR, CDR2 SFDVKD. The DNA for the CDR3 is TGTGCCACCAGTGTGCTGGGCTTCACAGATACGCAGTATTTT. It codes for CATSVLGFTDTQYF.

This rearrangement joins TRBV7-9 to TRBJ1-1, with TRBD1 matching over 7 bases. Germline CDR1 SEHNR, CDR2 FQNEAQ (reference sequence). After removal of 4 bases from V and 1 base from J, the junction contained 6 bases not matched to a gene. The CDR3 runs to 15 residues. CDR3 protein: CASSSRGQKNTEAFF. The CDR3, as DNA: TGTGCCAGCAGCTCTAGGGGACAGAAGAACACTGAAGCTTTCTTT.

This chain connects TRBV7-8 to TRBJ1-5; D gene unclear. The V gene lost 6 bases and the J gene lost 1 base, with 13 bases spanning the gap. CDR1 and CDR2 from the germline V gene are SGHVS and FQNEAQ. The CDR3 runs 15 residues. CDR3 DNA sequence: TGTGCCAGCAGGTTGCGGGAGTTCAGCAATCAGCCCCAGCATTTT. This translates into CASRLREFSNQPQHF.

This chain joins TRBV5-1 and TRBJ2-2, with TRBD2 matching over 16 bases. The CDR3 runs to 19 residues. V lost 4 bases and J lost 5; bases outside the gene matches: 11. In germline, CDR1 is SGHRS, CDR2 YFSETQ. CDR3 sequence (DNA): TGCGCCAGCAGCGCCTCCGGGACTAGCGGGGGGGCCCGGACCGGGGAGCTGTTTTTT. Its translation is CASSASGTSGGARTGELFF.